These T cell receptor beta chains were read from a single sample in a study of T cells after yellow fever vaccination. TCRdb re-called the 5' RACE reads through MiXCR, storing one row per CDR3 protein. Here the sample spans roughly 300,000 distinct CDR3 sequences, roughly 8.4% being singletons. The starting material was PBMCs, obtained approximately 47 days after the first yellow fever vaccination. The receptors come from a man younger than 30 who received the YFV17D yellow fever vaccine. The conserved cysteine and the conserved F or W are not part of the CDR3 here.

V,J,CDR3
TRBV5-1,TRBJ1-6,ASSAGQGKSPLH
TRBV5-1,TRBJ2-1,ASSRVLSGGAEQF
TRBV10-2,TRBJ2-3,ASIPGGGTDTQY
TRBV20-1,TRBJ2-3,SARDTSGGDTQY
TRBV6-2/TRBV6-3,TRBJ1-5,ASSFDPWFEPQH
TRBV7-7,TRBJ1-1,ASSFLENTEAF
TRBV12-3/TRBV12-4,TRBJ1-2,ASSFDGGGPYGYT
TRBV12-3/TRBV12-4,TRBJ1-4,ASSPRGATNEKLF
TRBV4-3,TRBJ2-4,ASSQDFGGPNIQY
TRBV5-1,TRBJ1-2,ASSLDGENYGYT
TRBV28,TRBJ2-3,ASTLDGSRDTQY
TRBV21-1,TRBJ2-6,ASSKGLRQGRIWGSGANVLT
TRBV6-1,TRBJ2-1,ASSPAGGFNNEQF
TRBV6-5,TRBJ2-3,ASSYTLPTDTQY
TRBV6-1,TRBJ2-1,ASRGTGLLNEQF
TRBV7-9,TRBJ1-1,ASSLSYRNTEAF
TRBV7-2,TRBJ2-3,ASSPWGGGSDTQY
TRBV6-2/TRBV6-3,TRBJ2-7,ASSYMDFYEQY
TRBV4-3,TRBJ2-3,ASSQDSDSLRTDTQY
TRBV3-1,TRBJ2-3,ASSPRLAGGRDTQY
TRBV20-1,TRBJ2-3,SARVWSGGTDTQY
TRBV10-3,TRBJ1-2,AISEPGTGRETTSNYGYT
TRBV6-6,TRBJ1-1,ASRRDRGGEAF
TRBV29-1,TRBJ2-4,SVEVPLAKNIQY
TRBV6-1,TRBJ2-2,ASRASGGTGELF
TRBV10-3,TRBJ2-7,AISDPGGKSSYEQY
TRBV12-3/TRBV12-4,TRBJ1-1,ASSRETVNTEAF
TRBV12-3/TRBV12-4,TRBJ1-2,ASSLRRSGGGGYT
TRBV7-9,TRBJ1-1,ASSWTLVPPAF
TRBV3-1,TRBJ1-6,ASSQQDRSPLH
TRBV5-5,TRBJ1-1,ASSLVGTGAVNTEAF
TRBV12-3/TRBV12-4,TRBJ2-7,ASSRGTSGGYEQY
TRBV2,TRBJ2-5,ASSEIAGQETQY
TRBV20-1,TRBJ1-2,SARERTDYFGYT
TRBV5-8,TRBJ2-1,ASSWYRGKSYNEQF
TRBV11-2,TRBJ2-7,ASSLDWGSYEQY
TRBV12-3/TRBV12-4,TRBJ2-6,ASSYRGPGANVLT
TRBV7-9,TRBJ2-3,ASSSTKRTSGGYTQY
TRBV19,TRBJ2-2,ASSIIGGTGELF
TRBV18,TRBJ1-2,ASSPYGDAYGYT
TRBV15,TRBJ1-1,ATSRSMGGTEAF
TRBV2,TRBJ2-1,ASSTGLAGGSQF
TRBV6-5,TRBJ1-6,ASSSPGAPYNSPLH
TRBV29-1,TRBJ2-3,SVEIQGKLDTQY
TRBV7-8,TRBJ2-4,ASSLAAWTGGNIQY
TRBV12-3/TRBV12-4,TRBJ1-2,ASSRALWGYT
TRBV7-9,TRBJ1-5,ASSLGGPGARKPQH
TRBV2,TRBJ1-5,ASSEDPPQPQH
TRBV5-1,TRBJ1-1,ASSLDRGLTGGTEAF
TRBV4-1,TRBJ1-5,ASSQDFKGNQPQH